The entry below describes one T cell receptor (beta chain). This sample stems from a study of blood T cell repertoires in COVID-19. Whole-study context: The United States, Italy and Spain provided the acute and convalescent COVID-19 samples. In each case, the material was cDNA or gDNA derived from T cells, B-cell-depleted T cells, or PBMCs.

Trimming took 1 base from V and 4 from J; bases not matched to a gene: 15. This CDR3 contains 18 residues. Germline V lookup: CDR1 SGHTA, CDR2 FQGNSA. Libraries were prepared by immunoSEQ multiplex PCR; TCRdb keeps only in-frame clonotypes and omits some of them. The sample includes 200,000 to 250,000 clones, less than 85% of them seen just once. The TCR sequence derives from a woman of 80 years or more with acute or convalescent COVID-19. The sequencing sample was made of peripheral blood. The chain links TRBV7-2 to TRBJ1-1; 7 bases line up with TRBD1. The CDR3 region is CASSLEGLWAGGSTEAFF. The CDR3 nucleotides are TGTGCCAGCAGCTTAGAAGGTTTATGGGCAGGGGGTAGCACTGAAGCTTTCTTT.